The sample holds a few counts of the clone carrying this T cell receptor beta chain. The study based diagnoses on clinical symptoms, serum thyroxine and TRAb, thyroid ultrasound and orbital computed tomography. The germline V and J ends were trimmed by 4 bases and 0 bases, with 13 bases remaining between them. This CDR3 has 16 amino acids. Per the germline V gene, CDR1 is DFQATT and CDR2 is SNEGSKA (reference sequence). Amplification yielded TCR beta CDR3 regions, with RNA transcripts as the source. The primer set for the first-round RT-PCR of the TCR CDR3 was HTBI. Using its own MiXCR run on the multiplex PCR reads, TCRdb lists one record per CDR3 protein. The sample carries more than 650,000 distinct CDR3 sequences, around 15% recorded once. The data stem from a study of T cells in Graves' hyperthyroidism and ophthalmopathy.

The gene calls are TRBV20-1 and TRBJ1-6; tentative D call: TRBD1 (5 bases). Sequences were obtained from blood. The source is a woman in her late teens or twenties with Graves' hyperthyroidism. The CDR3 reads CSAIPGGSSYNSPLHF. The DNA of the CDR3 is TGCAGTGCTATACCGGGGGGAAGCTCCTATAATTCACCCCTCCACTTT.